What follows are 13 T cell receptor beta chains derived from one specimen sequenced in a study of blood T cell repertoires in COVID-19. Repertoires were generated with immunoSEQ multiplex PCR, while TCRdb's copy carries only in-frame clones and drops some. The profile covers roughly 40,000 clones, with approximately 86% appearing a single time and 30% to 35% taken by the ten largest. The sequenced material came from peripheral blood. The receptors here all came from a woman of 80 years or more with acute or convalescent COVID-19.

The chain couples TRBV4-2 to TRBJ1-1; D is unclear. CDR1 is LGHNA and CDR2 is YNFKEQ in the germline V gene. V was shortened by 3 bases and J by 2 bases, with 10 bases between the two germline ends. The CDR3 spans 14 residues. CDR3 residues: CASSHRQGNTEAFF. CDR3 coding DNA: TGTGCCAGCAGCCATCGACAAGGAAACACTGAAGCTTTCTTT.

CDR3 loop: CATSRGRREPWSGELFF. The DNA for the CDR3 is TGTGCCACCAGCAGAGGTCGGCGGGAGCCCTGGAGCGGGGAGCTGTTTTTT. V usage is TRBV15 and J usage is TRBJ2-2; TRBD2 matches at 7 bases. The CDR3 has 17 residues. The V gene end was trimmed by 1 base and the J gene end by 7 bases; junction bases not matched to a gene: 12. Germline loops: CDR1 LNHNV, CDR2 YYDKDF (reference sequence).

The rearrangement joins TRBV12-3 or TRBV12-4 to TRBJ2-7, with TRBD1 identical over 7 bases. This CDR3 spans 12 amino acids. V dropped 9 bases and J dropped 2; count of bases not matched to a gene: 4. The DNA for the CDR3 is TGTGCCAGTGGGGACAGCACCTACGAGCAGTACTTC. This translates into CASGDSTYEQYF.

In this sample, this clone turned up once. The chain carries TRBV19 and TRBJ2-3; 9 nucleotides align to TRBD2. Trimming removed 4 bases from V and 0 bases from J; junction bases left unmatched: 2. The CDR3 runs 15 residues. Germline V gene sequence: CDR1 LNHDA, CDR2 SQIVND (reference sequence). The CDR3 reads CASSTLAGSTDTQYF. CDR3 nucleotides: TGTGCCAGTAGTACTCTAGCGGGAAGCACAGATACGCAGTATTTT.

This clone was detected only once. Its ends do not fully match the called genes, so a read error is possible. This same CDR3 is encoded by further DNA sequences in the sample. This chain uses TRBV11-2 with TRBJ1-4, with D possibly TRBD1 on 6 matching bases. The CDR3 totals 17 residues. Germline V gene data show CDR1 as SGHAT and CDR2 as FQNNGV. The CDR3 loop reads CASSLAQGLPTNEKLFF. CDR3 bases: TGTGCCAGCAGCTTAGCACAGGGCCTCCCAACTAACGAAAAACTGTTTTTT. The full variable domain, rest sourced from reference TRBV11-2 and TRBJ1-4, is EAGVAQSPRYKIIEKRQSVAFWCNPISGHATLYWYQQILGQGPKLLIQFQNNGVVDDSQLPKDRFSAERLKGVDSTLKIQPAKLEDSAVYLCASSLAQGLPTNEKLFFGSGTQLSVL.

V gene TRBV7-5 combines with J gene TRBJ1-1; the D call in the table, TRBD1, was not verified against the DNA. TRBV7-5 is deemed a pseudogene. This CDR3 has 15 residues. The CDR3 region is CVRKLQGPPHTEAFF. The CDR3 coding sequence is TGTGTCAGAAAGCTACAGGGCCCCCCCCACACTGAAGCTTTCTTT.

The chain has TRBV5-1 and TRBJ1-2; D possibly corresponds to TRBD1 (6 bases). The germline gives CDR1 SGHRS, CDR2 YFSETQ. The V end lost 4 bases, the J end lost 7 bases, and 17 bases lay between the germline ends. The CDR3 is 14 amino acids. CDR3 coding DNA: TGCGCCAGCAGCGCGGTGGGGGCGGTAGCTGGCTACACCTTC. It is translated as CASSAVGAVAGYTF.

The rearrangement links TRBV28 to TRBJ2-3; 15 bases match TRBD2. The CDR3 sequence is 16 residues long. Losses at the gene ends were 4 bases for V and 6 bases for J; bases not matched to a gene: 5. Germline-derived CDR1 and CDR2 are MDHEN and SYDVKM. CDR3 sequence (DNA): TGTGCCAGCAGTTCCCGGACTAGCGGGAGGGCCGATACGCAGTATTTT. Protein: CASSSRTSGRADTQYF. The full variable domain, in which reference TRBV28 and TRBJ2-3 provide the parts outside the CDR3, is DVKVTQSSRYLVKRTGEKVFLECVQDMDHENMFWYRQDPGLGLRLIYFSYDVKMKEKGDIPEGYSVSREKKERFSLILESASTNQTSMYLCASSSRTSGRADTQYFGPGTRLTVL.

This clone has a handful of counts. The rearrangement links TRBV10-3 to TRBJ1-6; 9 bases are shared with TRBD1. The germline gives CDR1 ENHRY, CDR2 SYGVKD. Trimming at V came to 11 bases and at J to 7 bases, leaving 6 bases not matched to a gene. The CDR3 is made up of 13 amino acids. The CDR3 nucleotides read TGTGCCGTCCGGGACAGGGCCAATTCACCCCTCCACTTT. Protein sequence: CAVRDRANSPLHF.

The chain carries TRBV4-1 and TRBJ2-3; D may be TRBD1 (5 bases). CDR3 size: 12 residues. CDR1 is MGHRA, CDR2 YSYEKL, per germline. V gave up 4 bases and J gave up 6 bases, with 8 bases separating them. The CDR3 bases are TGCGCCAGCAGCCCCCAGGGCGATACGCAGTATTTT. This encodes CASSPQGDTQYF.

The chain recombines TRBV28 with TRBJ2-3; TRBD2 is a possible D gene (6 bases). V was clipped by 1 base and J by 1 base, with 18 bases between them. The germline gives CDR1 MDHEN, CDR2 SYDVKM. This CDR3 spans 18 amino acids. The DNA of the CDR3 is TGTGCCAGCAGTTTATTCCCCCGGGAGCGGAAACGCACAGATACGCAGTATTTT. This gives the protein CASSLFPRERKRTDTQYF.

The table lists this clone with a count of one. The chain uses TRBV2 and TRBJ2-7, with 7 nucleotides matching TRBD2. V shed 7 bases and J 3 bases; nucleotides not matched to a gene: 12. Germline V lookup: CDR1 SNHLY, CDR2 FYNNEI. CDR3 length: 15 amino acids. This CDR3 is CASKGTGTTLYEQYF. The CDR3 DNA follows: TGTGCCAGCAAAGGAACTGGGACTACTCTCTACGAGCAGTACTTC.

This chain joins TRBV28 and TRBJ1-1; maybe TRBD1 (5 bases). Deletions cut 7 bases from V and 4 bases from J, with 13 bases between. This CDR3 has 13 amino acids. Germline CDR1 MDHEN, CDR2 SYDVKM. This CDR3 reads CASNPGGSTEAFF. DNA of the CDR3: TGTGCCAGCAATCCCGGGGGGAGCACTGAAGCTTTCTTT.